These 9 T cell receptor beta chains were sequenced from one sample in a study of cytomegalovirus exposure and HLA in healthy donors (TCRdb year 2017). The method behind the library was the immunoSEQ multiplex PCR assay. For the multiplex PCR, a mixture combining 60 forward primers for TCR Vbeta segments and 13 reverse primers for TCR Jbeta segments was used. The table comes from immuneACCESS by way of TCRdb, which keeps in-frame sequences with V and J called. Part of the clones is missing from these tables; in studies checked, under half for an unresolved V gene and the rest for unknown reasons. Here the sample has some 64,000 clones; more than 80% occur a single time. In total, the top ten clones hold about 1.6% of the sample. Sequencing input: PBMCs. Source of these receptors: a man aged 25 to 45 in good health and CMV-seropositive.

This chain joins TRBV28 and TRBJ2-4; D is possibly TRBD2 (5 bases). This CDR3 has 16 residues. In germline, CDR1 is MDHEN, CDR2 SYDVKM. V lost 6 bases and J lost 0, with 15 bases in between. The CDR3 coding sequence is TGTGCCAGCAGGGGGAGACGGGTGCTAGCCAAAAACATTCAGTACTTC. It is translated as CASRGRRVLAKNIQYF.

This rearrangement joins TRBV27 to TRBJ1-4; no reliable D call. Trimming stripped 0 bases from V and 8 bases from J, with 7 bases between. CDR1 is MNHEY and CDR2 is SMNVEV in the germline V gene (reference sequence). The CDR3 sequence is 13 residues long. Here the CDR3 DNA reads TGTGCCAGCAGTTTATCGGCCGGGGAAAAACTGTTTTTT. Protein sequence: CASSLSAGEKLFF.

V gene TRBV19 combines with J gene TRBJ1-5, with TRBD1 as a possible D gene (5 bases). The V gene lost 3 bases and the J gene lost 6 bases, with 15 bases spanning the gap. The CDR3 runs to 15 residues. Germline-derived CDR1 and CDR2 are LNHDA and SQIVND (reference sequence). The CDR3 DNA is TGTGCCAGTAGTATCGGGCAGGGTATCGGTCAGCCCCAGCATTTT. As protein: CASSIGQGIGQPQHF. The whole variable domain, remainder taken from reference TRBV19 and TRBJ1-5, is DGGITQSPKYLFRKEGQNVTLSCEQNLNHDAMYWYRQDPGQGLRLIYYSQIVNDFQKGDIAEGYSVSREKKESFPLTVTSAQKNPTAFYLCASSIGQGIGQPQHFGDGTRLSIL.

This clone was found a few times. V usage is TRBV5-4 and J usage is TRBJ1-5, with 7 nucleotides matching TRBD1. Trimming cost V 2 bases and J 10 bases; bases outside gene matches: 21. Germline V gene sequence: CDR1 SGHNT, CDR2 YYREEE (reference sequence). The CDR3 length is 18 residues. The chain's CDR3 is CASSLRSDYETGKGPQHF. CDR3 sequence (DNA): TGTGCCAGCAGCTTAAGATCAGACTACGAGACAGGGAAAGGACCCCAGCATTTT.

As for this clone: Germline and junction disagree at one end, which may indicate a read error. The rearrangement links TRBV6-1 to TRBJ1-2, with TRBD1 matching over 8 bases. The CDR3 extends over 17 amino acids. The germline CDR1 and CDR2 sequences are MNHNS and SASEGT. The CDR3 region has the DNA TGTGCCATCAGTGAAGGGGCAGGGGGCGTTTATAACTATGGCTACACCTTC. Its translation: CAISEGAGGVYNYGYTF.

This chain uses TRBV6-5 with TRBJ2-7; TRBD2 matches at 8 bases. V shed 2 bases, J shed 3 bases, and the junction held 3 bases outside the gene matches. The CDR3 is made up of 14 amino acids. Germline V CDR1 and CDR2: MNHEY, SVGAGI. For the CDR3, the DNA is TGTGCCAGCAGTTACCGGGGGGGCGGCTACGAGCAGTACTTC. This encodes CASSYRGGGYEQYF.

With regard to this clone: At one end the junction does not follow the germline gene, possibly because of a read error. The chain is built from TRBV5-4 and TRBJ2-3; 7 bases are shared with TRBD1. This CDR3 contains 15 residues. Germline CDR1 reads SGHNT; CDR2 reads YYREEE (reference sequence). The CDR3 region is CASSPHRGPTDAQYF. CDR3 sequence (DNA): TGTGCCAGCAGCCCCCACAGGGGCCCCACAGATGCGCAGTATTTT.

V gene TRBV10-2 combines with J gene TRBJ1-3; 12 nucleotides line up with TRBD1. The germline V gene has CDR1 WSHSY and CDR2 SAAADI. The CDR3 sequence is 16 residues long. V lost 3 bases and J lost 6; bases outside the gene matches: 6. CDR3 amino acids: CASSEWDRGPENTIYF. In nucleotides, the CDR3 is TGCGCCAGCAGTGAATGGGACAGGGGGCCTGAAAACACCATATATTTT.

The chain joins TRBV29-1 to TRBJ2-1, with 11 bases identical to TRBD2. This CDR3 spans 14 amino acids. J lost 9 bases, V lost 8 bases, and 12 bases had no gene match. Germline CDR1 SQVTM, CDR2 ANQGSEA. The CDR3 spells CSSALAGAQREQFF. The DNA of the CDR3 is TGCAGCTCCGCACTAGCGGGAGCCCAGCGTGAGCAGTTCTTC.